Each of the 3 T cell receptor beta chains below was sequenced from the same sample in a study of metastatic and nonmetastatic thyroid tumors. Through MiXCR, TCRdb re-clonotyped the PCR reads. The table lists about 43,000 clones, around 2.9% of them singletons. Each patient went into thyroid surgery without having received any treatment. Source material: blood. These TCRs come from a female donor with papillary thyroid cancer or a benign thyroid nodule (not recorded which). Some clones in this sample may be carry-over from other donors' samples.

This chain links TRBV27 with TRBJ1-2; TRBD1 aligns across 8 bases. Germline CDR1 MNHEY, CDR2 SMNVEV (reference sequence). This CDR3 has 14 amino acids. J was trimmed by 2 bases and V by 2 bases; bases with no gene match: 1. CDR3 in amino acids: CASSLQGANYGYTF. In DNA form, the CDR3 reads TGTGCCAGCAGTTTACAGGGGGCAAACTATGGCTACACCTTC.

Ten or more counts support this clone. The V call is TRBV6-1, the J call TRBJ2-7, with D perhaps matching TRBD2 (5 bases). The CDR3 length is 13 residues. Trimming stripped 5 bases from V and 7 bases from J, with 15 bases between. Per the germline V gene, CDR1 is MNHNS and CDR2 is SASEGT. This CDR3 is CASSSTKEVEQYF. CDR3 nucleotide sequence: TGTGCCAGCAGTTCGACTAAAGAAGTGGAGCAGTACTTC.

This clone counts as medium-sized. V is TRBV11-3 and J is TRBJ2-7, with 7 nucleotides matching TRBD1. The CDR3 covers 15 residues. J lost 1 base, V lost 5 bases, and 8 bases had no gene match. In germline, CDR1 is SGHNT, CDR2 YENEEA. The chain's CDR3 is CASSVSRQGSYEQYF. CDR3 in DNA: TGTGCCAGCAGCGTATCCCGACAGGGTTCCTACGAGCAGTACTTC.